This is a list of T cell receptor beta chains from one sample in a study of T cells in localized non-small cell lung cancer. Clones were read by immunoSEQ multiplex PCR, and TCRdb kept only the in-frame ones, dropping some. This table has some 2,500 clones, about 25% appearing once. The specimen comprised normal lung tissue next to the tumor, sampled before any cancer treatment. The receptors come from a man aged 35-69 years with stage II lung adenocarcinoma. The CDR3 runs from the conserved cysteine through the conserved F or W. D genes are given only for firm matches. Clone size is stated in some rows and not others, as once, few, many or a class when expanded.

cdr3_nt	cdr3_aa	v_call	j_call	d_call	clone_size
TGTGCCAGCAGCGTAGAACGTAAGGGTTCCCTTGGAAACACCATATATTTT	CASSVERKGSLGNTIYF	TRBV9	TRBJ1-3	NA	NA
TGTGCCAGCGCTACAGGGGGAGATAATTCACCCCTCCACTTT	CASATGGDNSPLHF	TRBV18	TRBJ1-6	TRBD1	NA
TGTGCCAGTAGTTCATGGACAGGGGTGCCTGAAGCTTTCTTT	CASSSWTGVPEAFF	TRBV19	TRBJ1-1	TRBD1	large
TGTGCCACCATCCGTAGCAGGGACTATGGCTACACCTTC	CATIRSRDYGYTF	TRBV6-8	TRBJ1-2	NA	few
TGCGCCAGCAGCTTAGATTCGGTGAACACTGAAGCTTTCTTT	CASSLDSVNTEAFF	TRBV5-1	TRBJ1-1	NA	NA
TGTGCCAGCAGTTACTCATTGGGCGGGGGGAACACCGGGGAGCTGTTTTTT	CASSYSLGGGNTGELFF	TRBV6-8	TRBJ2-2	TRBD2	few
TGCGCCAGCAGCCAAGGGGGGGACCGACAGCCCCAGCATTTT	CASSQGGDRQPQHF	TRBV1	TRBJ1-5	NA	NA
TGTGCCAGCAGACCCCCCAACCAAGAGACCCAGTACTTC	CASRPPNQETQYF	TRBV28	TRBJ2-5	NA	NA
TGCAGCGTTGCTTACGGGGGGTATACTGAAGCTTTCTTT	CSVAYGGYTEAFF	TRBV29-1	TRBJ1-1	NA	NA
TGTGCCACCAGCAGAGAAGATAGGGTGTACTCACCCCTCCACTTT	CATSREDRVYSPLHF	TRBV15	TRBJ1-6	NA	large
TGTGCCAGCAGCTTGGCGGGACAGGGTCCCAGGGACTATGGCTACACCTTC	CASSLAGQGPRDYGYTF	TRBV11-3	TRBJ1-2	TRBD1	medium-sized
TGTGCCAGCAGTTTATCCATCTCGAGCACTGAAGCTTTCTTT	CASSLSISSTEAFF	TRBV28	TRBJ1-1	NA	NA
TGTGCCAGTAGTTGGGGGGCAGGGGCTAACTATGGCTACACCTTC	CASSWGAGANYGYTF	TRBV19	TRBJ1-2	NA	few
TGTGCCAGCAGTGAGAGAGACAGGGGTGCAGATACGCAGTATTTT	CASSERDRGADTQYF	TRBV2	TRBJ2-3	TRBD1	few
TGTGCCAGCAGTGGACAGGGGGGGAACACTGAAGCTTTCTTT	CASSGQGGNTEAFF	TRBV28	TRBJ1-1	TRBD1	NA
TGTGCCAGCAGGCTGGGACAGAACACTGAAGCTTTCTTT	CASRLGQNTEAFF	TRBV9	TRBJ1-1	NA	few
TGTGCCAGTAGTATTGGTTCGGGGGCCAACGTCCTGACTTTC	CASSIGSGANVLTF	TRBV19	TRBJ2-6	NA	few
TGTGCCAGCAGTTACTCCTGGAAAGGGACAACTAATGAAAAACTGTTTTTT	CASSYSWKGTTNEKLFF	TRBV6-7	TRBJ1-4	NA	few
TGTGCCAGCAGTTCACAGGGAGGGTATAATTCACCCCTCCACTTT	CASSSQGGYNSPLHF	TRBV25-1	TRBJ1-6	NA	NA
TGTGCCAGCAGGCGCGGGGGGCCCACAGATACGCAGTATTTT	CASRRGGPTDTQYF	TRBV6-8	TRBJ2-3	TRBD2	NA
TGCGCCAGCAGTGATAGCGGGGAAGGGAAAAATACGCAGTATTTT	CASSDSGEGKNTQYF	TRBV10-1	TRBJ2-3	TRBD2	once
TGTGCCAGCAGCTTAGAGGGGGTGAACACTGAAGCTTTCTTT	CASSLEGVNTEAFF	TRBV11-3	TRBJ1-1	NA	NA
TGCGCCAGCAGCTTGTCGGCCAGGGGAGGCCACAATGAGCAGTTCTTC	CASSLSARGGHNEQFF	TRBV5-1	TRBJ2-1	NA	NA
TGTGCCAGCAGCCTTGGGACAGGGAGAGGAAACACCATATATTTT	CASSLGTGRGNTIYF	TRBV11-3	TRBJ1-3	TRBD1	NA
TGTGCCAGCAGTGAAATACAGTATAATTCACCCCTCCACTTT	CASSEIQYNSPLHF	TRBV9	TRBJ1-6	NA	medium-sized
TGTGCCAGCAGCTTAGTTCAAGAGACCCAGTACTTC	CASSLVQETQYF	TRBV13	TRBJ2-5	NA	medium-sized
TGCAGCGTTGGACTAGCGGGGCCCTACAATGAGCAGTTCTTC	CSVGLAGPYNEQFF	TRBV29-1	TRBJ2-1	TRBD2	NA
TGTGCCAGTAGTAGGGCGGACATTCAGTACTTC	CASSRADIQYF	TRBV19	TRBJ2-4	NA	few
TGTGCCAGTAGTACTACAATTCCCAATGAAAAACTGTTTTTT	CASSTTIPNEKLFF	TRBV19	TRBJ1-4	NA	few
TGCGCCAGCAGTCACGCAGACCCCCCGGGAGCCTACGAGCAGTACTTC	CASSHADPPGAYEQYF	TRBV23-1	TRBJ2-7	NA	NA
TGTGCCAGCAGATCTTTAGCGGAAAGCACAGATACGCAGTATTTT	CASRSLAESTDTQYF	TRBV6-7	TRBJ2-3	NA	NA
TGTGCCAGCTCACCACAGGGGGGACTGGGCTACACCTTC	CASSPQGGLGYTF	TRBV18	TRBJ1-2	NA	NA
TGTGCCAGCAGCCCTACAGATAGGACAAATAATGAGCAGTTCTTC	CASSPTDRTNNEQFF	TRBV11-3	TRBJ2-1	NA	many
TGTGCCAGCAGTTATCCGAAACAGGGGGTTCACACTGAAGCTTTCTTT	CASSYPKQGVHTEAFF	TRBV6-8	TRBJ1-1	TRBD1	NA
TGTGCCAGCAGCCAAGATTTTGTACGGAACACCGGGGAGCTGTTTTTT	CASSQDFVRNTGELFF	TRBV14	TRBJ2-2	NA	NA
TGCAGCGTTGAGGGTGGTCTGGGCACTGAAGCTTTCTTT	CSVEGGLGTEAFF	TRBV29-1	TRBJ1-1	NA	few
TGCGCCAGCAGCTTGGGGGATATCCCGTCCTTAACCACTGAAGCTTTCTTT	CASSLGDIPSLTTEAFF	TRBV5-1	TRBJ1-1	NA	NA
TGTGCCAGTAGTATTCCCCGGCGCAATCAGCCCCAGCATTTT	CASSIPRRNQPQHF	TRBV19	TRBJ1-5	NA	NA
TGCAGCGCTACTAGACAGAGCACAGATACGCAGTATTTT	CSATRQSTDTQYF	TRBV29-1	TRBJ2-3	NA	NA
TGTGCCAGCACAGAGATACAACAGGGGAATTCACCCCTCCACTTT	CASTEIQQGNSPLHF	TRBV2	TRBJ1-6	TRBD1	few
TGTGCCAGCTCACTGTTTAGCGGGGAAGAGACCCAGTACTTC	CASSLFSGEETQYF	TRBV18	TRBJ2-5	TRBD2	NA
TGTGCCAGCAGCCAAAAAGGACTAGCGGGGCACAATGAGCAGTTCTTC	CASSQKGLAGHNEQFF	TRBV11-3	TRBJ2-1	TRBD2	few
TGTGCCAGCAGCCAAGTTAGGGGCACTGAAGCTTTCTTT	CASSQVRGTEAFF	TRBV14	TRBJ1-1	NA	few
TGTGCCAGCACGAACGGTATCCATGAGCAGTTCTTC	CASTNGIHEQFF	TRBV6-8	TRBJ2-1	NA	NA
TGTGCCAGCAGCGAGGGGACAGGGGGCTTAGTAGCTTTCTTT	CASSEGTGGLVAFF	TRBV11-3	TRBJ1-1	TRBD1	few
TGCAGCGCCGAGACAGGGGGCGGGCAGCCCCAGCATTTT	CSAETGGGQPQHF	TRBV29-1	TRBJ1-5	TRBD1	NA
TGTGCCAGTAGTCCCTCCTCCTACAATGAGCAGTTCTTC	CASSPSSYNEQFF	TRBV19	TRBJ2-1	NA	NA
TGTGCCAGTAGTAATACCGGGACTAACTATGGCTACACCTTC	CASSNTGTNYGYTF	TRBV19	TRBJ1-2	NA	NA
TGTGCCAGCAGCTGGGGGACAGGGGGCGCTGAAGCTTTCTTT	CASSWGTGGAEAFF	TRBV11-3	TRBJ1-1	TRBD1	medium-sized
TGTGCCAGTAGACTGAACGCGGCGCAGACTGAAGCTTTCTTT	CASRLNAAQTEAFF	TRBV19	TRBJ1-1	NA	few
TGTGCCACCAGCGAAGGGACGGCGGCAAGGGATACGCAGTATTTT	CATSEGTAARDTQYF	TRBV15	TRBJ2-3	NA	NA
TGTGCCAGTAGTACCGGCCCGTTAGATTCACCCCTCCACTTT	CASSTGPLDSPLHF	TRBV19	TRBJ1-6	NA	NA
TGTGCCATCAGTGACTTCGGCGCGTTAAGCTATGGCTACACCTTC	CAISDFGALSYGYTF	TRBV6-8	TRBJ1-2	NA	NA
TGCGCCAGCAGCACCGGGACAGCACGGAGCGAGCAGTTCTTC	CASSTGTARSEQFF	TRBV5-1	TRBJ2-1	TRBD1	NA